Below are 30 T cell receptor beta chains sequenced from a single sample in a study of identical twins. In TCRdb, the 5' RACE reads were re-called with MiXCR into one record per CDR3 protein. The data hold hundreds of thousands of distinct CDR3 sequences, with about 8.9% observed a single time. Separately, the same data were catalogued under a study of yellow fever vaccine responses in identical twins.

The sample comprised memory (CD45RO+) T cells sorted from blood. These receptors all stem from a woman in her late teens or twenties in good health.

In its sample, this clonotype was seen a few times. V is TRBV20-1 and J is TRBJ2-4; unclear D gene. CDR1 is DFQATT and CDR2 is SNEGSKA in the germline V gene (reference sequence). CDR3 length equals 12 residues. The V and J ends lost 6 bases and 8 bases respectively, with 14 bases between them. The chain's CDR3 is CSARVLYDIQYF. The CDR3 DNA is TGCAGTGCCCGGGTCCTTTACGACATTCAGTACTTC.

There are many counts of this clonotype. The chain links TRBV7-3 to TRBJ2-1; possibly TRBD1 or TRBD2 for D (5 bases each). The germline V gene has CDR1 SGHTA and CDR2 FQGTGA. The ends were cut back, 1 base at V and 8 bases at J, with 12 bases in the middle. This CDR3 has 14 residues. In nucleotides, the CDR3 is TGTGCCAGCAGCTTAATGGGGGTAGGGGATGAGCAGTTCTTC. Translation: CASSLMGVGDEQFF.

This chain joins TRBV3-1 and TRBJ2-3; TRBD2 agrees at 7 bases. The CDR3 is 15 residues long. Germline CDR1 and CDR2: LGHDT and YNNKEL (reference sequence). V was clipped by 0 bases and J by 2 bases; unmatched bases: 2. The CDR3 is CASSQDGRDTDTQYF. The CDR3 nucleotides are TGTGCCAGCAGCCAAGATGGGAGGGACACAGATACGCAGTATTTT.

The chain carries TRBV7-9 and TRBJ2-2, with D tentatively TRBD2 (6 bases). The CDR3 extends over 16 amino acids. From germline, CDR1 is SEHNR and CDR2 FQNEAQ (reference sequence). Trimming removed 5 bases from V and 1 base from J, with 14 bases in between. The CDR3 is CASSPSGSGNTGELFF. The CDR3 coding sequence is TGTGCCAGCAGCCCTAGTGGTAGCGGGAACACCGGGGAGCTGTTTTTT.

V is TRBV6-1 and J is TRBJ2-3; TRBD2 matches 7 bases. The germline V gene encodes CDR1 MNHNS and CDR2 SASEGT. The V segment lost 5 bases and the J segment 4 bases; nucleotides outside the gene matches: 9. This CDR3 has 15 residues. CDR3 in amino acids: CASSRTSDGADTQYF. CDR3 DNA: TGTGCCAGCAGTCGTACTAGCGACGGCGCAGATACGCAGTATTTT.

This clonotype has ten or more counts. This rearrangement joins TRBV6-5 to TRBJ1-2, with a tentative D call TRBD1 (6 bases). The germline V and J ends were trimmed by 2 bases and 2 bases, with 9 bases remaining between them. The CDR3 loop spans 14 amino acids. Germline assignment: CDR1 MNHEY and CDR2 SVGAGI. The CDR3 bases are TGTGCCAGCAGTTACCGGACAGCGAACTATGGCTACACCTTC. This gives the protein CASSYRTANYGYTF.

This clonotype was seen repeatedly, ten times or more. The chain's CDR3 is CASSLTGQGTSSYNSPLHF. CDR3 bases: TGCGCCAGCAGCTTGACGGGACAGGGGACGAGCTCCTATAATTCACCCCTCCACTTT. V usage is TRBV5-1 and J usage is TRBJ1-6; 10 positions match TRBD1. Germline V CDR1 and CDR2: SGHRS, YFSETQ. The CDR3 covers 19 residues. V shed 1 base and J 0 bases; nucleotides not matched to a gene: 7.

The sample holds many counts of this clonotype. This chain uses TRBV29-1 with TRBJ1-2; maybe TRBD1 (6 bases). The CDR3 sequence is 12 residues long. Germline CDR1 reads SQVTM; CDR2 reads ANQGSEA. With 6 bases removed from V and 5 bases from J, the gap between germline ends came to 13 bases. The CDR3 spells CSVQGGGYGYTF. The CDR3 nucleotides are TGCAGCGTCCAAGGGGGGGGATATGGCTACACCTTC.

This clonotype has more than one count but fewer than ten. The chain is built from TRBV3-1 and TRBJ1-6; no firm D call. The CDR3 runs 13 residues. Germline V gene lookup returns CDR1 LGHDT and CDR2 YNNKEL (reference sequence). Between the trimmed V and J ends, which lost 1 base and 9 bases, there was a span of 7 bases. DNA of the CDR3: TGTGCCAGCAGCCAAGTTGACGGTTCACCCCTCCACTTT. Its translation: CASSQVDGSPLHF.

This clonotype has a count of ten or more. The chain links TRBV3-1 to TRBJ1-3, with TRBD1 as a possible D gene (6 bases). This CDR3 is 14 amino acids long. Between the trimmed V and J ends, which lost 6 bases and 2 bases, there was a span of 11 bases. CDR1 and CDR2 (germline): LGHDT, YNNKEL (reference sequence). Here the CDR3 reads CASSEEGAGNTIYF. For the CDR3, the DNA is TGTGCCAGCAGTGAAGAGGGGGCTGGAAACACCATATATTTT.

There are many counts of this clonotype. The gene calls are TRBV12-3 or TRBV12-4 and TRBJ2-2; D is perhaps TRBD2 (6 bases). This CDR3 is 15 amino acids long. V was trimmed by 6 bases and J by 0 bases, leaving 11 bases between them. CDR3 DNA: TGTGCCAGCAGACCTAGCGCCTCGAACACCGGGGAGCTGTTTTTT. This gives the protein CASRPSASNTGELFF.

V and J are TRBV20-1 and TRBJ2-1; 9 bases match TRBD1. The CDR3 sequence is 14 residues long. With V trimmed by 3 bases and J by 8 bases, 8 bases remained unmatched. CDR1 is DFQATT, CDR2 SNEGSKA, per germline (reference sequence). CDR3 nucleotides: TGCAGTGCTAGGCCGGGACAGGGAGTCCATGAGCAGTTCTTC. It yields the protein CSARPGQGVHEQFF.

The chain combines TRBV20-1 with TRBJ1-1; the D gene is possibly TRBD1 (6 bases). Trimming took 3 bases from V and 3 from J, leaving 11 bases between them. CDR3 length equals 13 residues. CDR1 is DFQATT, CDR2 SNEGSKA, per germline (reference sequence). The CDR3 region has the DNA TGCAGTGCTAGCGGGCAGGGGTACACTGAAGCTTTCTTT. This gives the protein CSASGQGYTEAFF.

This clonotype has at least ten counts. V and J are TRBV9 and TRBJ2-3; the D is unclear. This CDR3 contains 13 residues. Per the germline V gene, CDR1 is SGDLS and CDR2 is YYNGEE. Between the trimmed V and J ends, which lost 0 bases and 2 bases, there was a span of 4 bases. The CDR3 DNA is TGTGCCAGCAGCGTAGGCTTCACAGATACGCAGTATTTT. It translates to CASSVGFTDTQYF.

The CDR3, as DNA: TGTGCCAGCAGCCACTCTCGGACCTCCGGGGCCAAAAACATTCAGTACTTC. As protein: CASSHSRTSGAKNIQYF. The chain is built from TRBV3-1 and TRBJ2-4; D ambiguous. Germline V gene lookup returns CDR1 LGHDT and CDR2 YNNKEL (reference sequence). CDR3 length equals 17 residues. V lost 3 bases to trimming and J lost 1 base, with 16 bases between them.

V is TRBV3-1 and J is TRBJ2-7, with D possibly TRBD2 on 5 matching bases. The V end was cut by 0 bases, the J end by 3 bases, with 15 bases between. The CDR3 contains 16 residues. Germline CDR1 LGHDT, CDR2 YNNKEL (reference sequence). CDR3 bases: TGTGCCAGCAGCCAAGATCCACTAGGGATGGGCTACGAGCAGTACTTC. Protein sequence: CASSQDPLGMGYEQYF.

This clonotype was counted at least ten times. The V gene is TRBV20-1, the J gene TRBJ1-1; no firm D call. This CDR3 region has 11 residues. Trimming took 3 bases from V and 10 from J, leaving 12 bases between them. The germline gives CDR1 DFQATT, CDR2 SNEGSKA (reference sequence). CDR3 amino acids: CSASGDMGAFF. In DNA, the CDR3 is TGCAGTGCTAGTGGTGACATGGGAGCTTTCTTT.

This clonotype was counted at least ten times. The J gene is TRBJ1-6, the V gene TRBV11-2, with D possibly matching TRBD1 (5 bases). Trimming pared 3 bases from V and 7 bases from J, leaving 19 bases between. From germline, CDR1 is SGHAT and CDR2 FQNNGV. CDR3 size: 17 residues. In nucleotides, the CDR3 is TGTGCCAGCAGCTTTCCCCTTGGGGGGTCCCTAAATTCACCCCTCCACTTT. Amino acid sequence: CASSFPLGGSLNSPLHF.

This clonotype was observed a few times. The gene calls are TRBV2 and TRBJ2-3, with TRBD2 matching over 14 bases. This CDR3 is built from 16 residues. The V segment lost 6 bases and the J segment 6 bases; nucleotides outside the gene matches: 8. Germline V gene sequence: CDR1 SNHLY, CDR2 FYNNEI. The CDR3 here is CASSLGLAGGGDTQYF. Written as DNA, the CDR3 is TGTGCCAGCAGCCTAGGACTAGCGGGAGGAGGGGATACGCAGTATTTT.

This clonotype was counted ten times or more. V usage is TRBV11-3 and J usage is TRBJ2-2, with D unclear. Germline loops: CDR1 SGHNT, CDR2 YENEEA. The CDR3 is 13 residues long. Trimming removed 8 bases at V and 4 bases at J, with 11 bases between. CDR3 region: CASEQLSTGELFF. Written as DNA, the CDR3 is TGTGCCAGCGAGCAGCTTAGCACCGGGGAGCTGTTTTTT.

This clonotype was recorded a few times. The chain employs TRBV7-8 and TRBJ2-7, with unresolved D. The germline gives CDR1 SGHVS, CDR2 FQNEAQ. This CDR3 region has 13 residues. Trimming took off 3 bases at V and 3 bases at J, with 9 bases between the two ends. In DNA, the CDR3 is TGTGCCAGCAGCTTTAAAGGGAACTACGAGCAGTACTTC. Its protein product is CASSFKGNYEQYF.

This clonotype was seen more than once but under ten times. The chain is built from TRBV5-1 and TRBJ2-7; no definite D call. Trimming cost V 4 bases and J 2 bases, with 10 bases left between them. Germline CDR1 reads SGHRS; CDR2 reads YFSETQ. The CDR3 is made up of 13 amino acids. DNA for the CDR3: TGCGCCAGCAGCCCCGGGCGGACCTACGAGCAGTACTTC. Its translation is CASSPGRTYEQYF.

This clonotype came up many times. The chain joins TRBV9 to TRBJ1-1, with D possibly matching TRBD1 (5 bases). This CDR3 region has 15 residues. Trimming took 0 bases from V and 1 from J, leaving 10 bases between them. CDR1 and CDR2 (germline): SGDLS, YYNGEE. CDR3 bases: TGTGCCAGCAGCGTAGTCACGGGACCGAACACTGAAGCTTTCTTT. Translating gives CASSVVTGPNTEAFF.

This clonotype was counted only a few times. The chain links TRBV20-1 to TRBJ2-3, with TRBD2 matching 8 bases. CDR1 and CDR2 (germline): DFQATT, SNEGSKA (reference sequence). V lost 4 bases, J lost 3 bases, and 21 bases stayed unmatched. The CDR3 covers 19 residues. The CDR3 loop is CSATPGTVLRSGGTDTQYF. The CDR3 DNA reads as TGCAGTGCTACTCCCGGGACGGTCCTACGGAGCGGGGGTACAGATACGCAGTATTTT.

This clonotype was seen many times. The chain is built from TRBV5-6 and TRBJ2-1; a weak D match, TRBD1 (5 bases). Trimming took off 3 bases at V and 2 bases at J, with 12 bases between the two ends. CDR3 size: 15 residues. Germline CDR1 is SGHDT and CDR2 is YYEEEE. CDR3 protein: CASSSTGKAYNEQFF. The CDR3 coding sequence is TGTGCCAGCAGCTCTACAGGAAAGGCCTACAATGAGCAGTTCTTC. The entire variable domain, with the rest obtained from reference TRBV5-6 and TRBJ2-1, is as follows: DAGVTQSPTHLIKTRGQQVTLRCSPKSGHDTVSWYQQALGQGPQFIFQYYEEEERQRGNFPDRFSGHQFPNYSSELNVNALLLGDSALYLCASSSTGKAYNEQFFGPGTRLTVL.

This clonotype turned up a few times. The chain employs TRBV12-3 or TRBV12-4 and TRBJ1-6; D perhaps matches TRBD1 (5 bases). V lost 3 bases and J 10 bases, leaving 13 bases between the germline ends. This CDR3 spans 14 amino acids. CDR3 protein: CASSFTGERSPLHF. DNA of the CDR3: TGTGCCAGCAGTTTTACGGGGGAACGGTCACCCCTCCACTTT.

This chain uses TRBV5-1 with TRBJ2-3; D ambiguous. Germline V gene data show CDR1 as SGHRS and CDR2 as YFSETQ. CDR3 size: 13 residues. Trimming took 4 bases from V and 2 from J, leaving 8 bases between them. CDR3 sequence (DNA): TGCGCCAGCAGCGGGGTCACCACAGATACGCAGTATTTT. Translating gives CASSGVTTDTQYF.

The rearrangement joins TRBV28 to TRBJ2-7, with 9 positions matching TRBD2. Germline CDR1 and CDR2: MDHEN and SYDVKM. CDR3 size: 14 residues. V lost 8 bases, J lost 5 bases, and 10 bases stayed unmatched. CDR3 DNA sequence: TGTGCCAGCCTTTGGGCGGGAGGGCTTGACGAGCAGTACTTC. Amino acid sequence: CASLWAGGLDEQYF.

On this clonotype: No conserved phenylalanine or tryptophan is present at the end of the CDR3, so a read error is the likely explanation. J is TRBJ1-1 and V is TRBV3-1; 7 bases map to TRBD1. Germline V gene data show CDR1 as LGHDT and CDR2 as YNNKEL (reference sequence). Losses at the gene ends were 2 bases for V and 2 bases for J; bases not matched to a gene: 5. The CDR3 sequence is 15 residues long. The CDR3 here is CASSQRQGYNTEAFI. CDR3 coding DNA: TGTGCCAGCAGCCAAAGACAGGGATACAACACTGAAGCTTTCATT.

This clonotype showed up many times. The chain has TRBV27 and TRBJ1-1, with 9 positions matching TRBD1. The V gene's germline CDR1 is MNHEY and CDR2 SMNVEV (reference sequence). The length of the CDR3 is 17 residues. V lost 5 bases, J lost 0 bases, and 10 bases stayed unmatched. Here the CDR3 reads CASSKDRGGKMNTEAFF. The CDR3, as DNA: TGTGCCAGCAGTAAGGACAGGGGTGGTAAGATGAACACTGAAGCTTTCTTT.